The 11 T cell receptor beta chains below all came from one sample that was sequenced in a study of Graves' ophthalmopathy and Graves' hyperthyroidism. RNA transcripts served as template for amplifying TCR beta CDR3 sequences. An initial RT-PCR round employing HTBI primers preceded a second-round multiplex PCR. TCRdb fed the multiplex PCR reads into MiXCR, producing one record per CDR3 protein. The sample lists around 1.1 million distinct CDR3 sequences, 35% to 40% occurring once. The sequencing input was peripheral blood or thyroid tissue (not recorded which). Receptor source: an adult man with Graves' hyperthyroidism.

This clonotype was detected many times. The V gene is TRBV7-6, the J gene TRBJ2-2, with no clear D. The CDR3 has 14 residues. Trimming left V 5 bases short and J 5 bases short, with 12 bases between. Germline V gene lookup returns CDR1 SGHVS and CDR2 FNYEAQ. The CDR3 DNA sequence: TGTGCCAGCAGCCAAGTCCACGGGACCGGGGAGCTGTTTTTT. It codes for CASSQVHGTGELFF.

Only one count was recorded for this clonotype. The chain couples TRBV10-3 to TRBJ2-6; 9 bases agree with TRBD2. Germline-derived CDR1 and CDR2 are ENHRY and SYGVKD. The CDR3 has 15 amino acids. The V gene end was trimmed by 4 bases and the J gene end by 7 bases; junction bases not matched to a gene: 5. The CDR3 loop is CAISVGSGGANVLTF. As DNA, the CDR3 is TGTGCCATCAGTGTTGGTAGCGGGGGAGCCAACGTCCTGACTTTC.

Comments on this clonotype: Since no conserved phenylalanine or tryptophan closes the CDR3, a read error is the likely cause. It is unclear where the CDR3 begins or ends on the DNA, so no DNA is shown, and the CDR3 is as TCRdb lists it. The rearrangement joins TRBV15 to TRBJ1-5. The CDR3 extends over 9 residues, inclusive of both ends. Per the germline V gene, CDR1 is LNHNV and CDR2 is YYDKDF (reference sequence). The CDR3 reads CATSGVRQG.

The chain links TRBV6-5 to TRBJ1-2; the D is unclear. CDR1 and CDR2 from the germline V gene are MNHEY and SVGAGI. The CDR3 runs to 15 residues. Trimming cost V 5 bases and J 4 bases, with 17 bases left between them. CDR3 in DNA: TGTGCCAGCAGTGAAGCCGGCGTGAAAATCTATGGCTACACCTTC. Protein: CASSEAGVKIYGYTF.

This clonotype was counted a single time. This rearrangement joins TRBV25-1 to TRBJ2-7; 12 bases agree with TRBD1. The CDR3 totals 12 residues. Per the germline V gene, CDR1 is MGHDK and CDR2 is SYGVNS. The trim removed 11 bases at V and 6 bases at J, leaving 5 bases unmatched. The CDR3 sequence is CAGGTGGGEQYF. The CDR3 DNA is TGTGCCGGAGGGACAGGGGGCGGCGAGCAGTACTTC.

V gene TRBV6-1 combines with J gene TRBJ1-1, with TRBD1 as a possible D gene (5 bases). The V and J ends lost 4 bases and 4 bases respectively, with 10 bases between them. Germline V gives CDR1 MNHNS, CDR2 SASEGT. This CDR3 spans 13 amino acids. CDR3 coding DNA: TGTGCCAGCAGTGGCAGGGTGACCACTGAAGCTTTCTTT. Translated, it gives CASSGRVTTEAFF.

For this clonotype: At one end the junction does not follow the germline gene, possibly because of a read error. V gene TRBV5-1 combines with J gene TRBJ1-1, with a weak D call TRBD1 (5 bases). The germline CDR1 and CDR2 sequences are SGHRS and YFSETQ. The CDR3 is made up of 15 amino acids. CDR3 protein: CASTDHGTLNTEAFF. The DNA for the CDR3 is TGTGCCAGCACGGACCACGGGACTCTCAACACTGAAGCTTTCTTT.

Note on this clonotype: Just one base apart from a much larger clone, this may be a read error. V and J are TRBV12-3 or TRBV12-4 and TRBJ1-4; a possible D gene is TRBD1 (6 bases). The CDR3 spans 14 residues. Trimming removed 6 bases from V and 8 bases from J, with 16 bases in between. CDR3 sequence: CASSPGTKGEKLFF. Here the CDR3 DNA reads TGTGCCAGCAGCCCTGGGACAAAGGGAGAAAAACTGTTTTTT.

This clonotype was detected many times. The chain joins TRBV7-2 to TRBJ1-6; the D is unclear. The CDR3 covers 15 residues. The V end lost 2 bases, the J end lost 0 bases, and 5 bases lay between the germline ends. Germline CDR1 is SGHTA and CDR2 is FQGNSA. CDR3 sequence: CASSLLRSYNSPLHF. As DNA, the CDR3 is TGTGCCAGCAGCTTACTCCGCTCCTATAATTCACCCCTCCACTTT. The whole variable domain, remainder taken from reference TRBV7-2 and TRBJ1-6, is GAGVSQSPSNKVTEKGKDVELRCDPISGHTALYWYRQSLGQGLEFLIYFQGNSAPDKSGLPSDRFSAERTGGSVSTLTIQRTQQEDSAVYLCASSLLRSYNSPLHFGNGTRLTVT.

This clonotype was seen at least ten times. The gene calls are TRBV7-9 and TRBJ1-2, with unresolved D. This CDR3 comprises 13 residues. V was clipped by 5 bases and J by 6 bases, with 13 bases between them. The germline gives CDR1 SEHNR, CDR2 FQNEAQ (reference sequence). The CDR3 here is CASSHDKGDGYTF. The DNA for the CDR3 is TGTGCCAGCAGCCACGATAAAGGAGATGGCTACACCTTC.

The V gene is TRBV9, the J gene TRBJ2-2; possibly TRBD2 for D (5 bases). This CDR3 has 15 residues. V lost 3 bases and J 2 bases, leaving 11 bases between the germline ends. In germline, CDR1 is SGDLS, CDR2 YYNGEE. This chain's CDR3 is CASSAGGANTGELFF. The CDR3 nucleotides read TGTGCCAGCAGCGCTGGAGGAGCAAACACCGGGGAGCTGTTTTTT.